This TCR beta chain was retrieved from a study of PD-L1 blockade in urothelial cancer. Study in general: At 3 weeks after treatment start (second dose) and again at 6 weeks, blood was analyzed. T cells were recovered from blood samples at a median of roughly 150,000.

In each PCR, synthetic TCR analog templates were spiked in. TCRdb's table, derived via immunoSEQ multiplex PCR, lists solely in-frame clones and lacks some. In the table there are about 100,000 clones, approximately 85% of which are singletons. Germline values: CDR1 MNHEY, CDR2 SMNVEV (reference sequence). CDR3 length: 16 amino acids. Trimming shortened V by 5 bases and J by 1 base, and 15 bases separated the two germline ends. The receptor was isolated from a man aged 45-65 years with urothelial cancer. The specimen was PBMCs, collected around atezolizumab (anti-PD-L1) treatment. The rearrangement joins TRBV27 to TRBJ1-5; D is possibly TRBD1 (5 bases). In nucleotides, the CDR3 is TGTGCCAGCAGTCTTCACGGGGGTAGGAGCAATCAGCCCCAGCATTTT. It codes for CASSLHGGRSNQPQHF.